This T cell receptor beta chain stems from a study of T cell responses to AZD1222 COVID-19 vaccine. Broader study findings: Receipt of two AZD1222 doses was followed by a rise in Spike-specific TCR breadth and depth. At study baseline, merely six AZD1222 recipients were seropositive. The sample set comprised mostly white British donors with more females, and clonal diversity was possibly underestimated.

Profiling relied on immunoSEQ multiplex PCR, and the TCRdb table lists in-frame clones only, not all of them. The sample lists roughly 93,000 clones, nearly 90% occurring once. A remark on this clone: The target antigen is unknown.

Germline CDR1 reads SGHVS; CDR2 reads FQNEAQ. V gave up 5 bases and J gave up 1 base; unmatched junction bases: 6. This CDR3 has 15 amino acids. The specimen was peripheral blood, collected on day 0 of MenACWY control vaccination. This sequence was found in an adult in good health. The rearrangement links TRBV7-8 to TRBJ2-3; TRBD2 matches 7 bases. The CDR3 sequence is CASSRGAGGTDTQYF. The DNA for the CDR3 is TGTGCCAGCAGCCGAGGGGCGGGAGGCACAGATACGCAGTATTTT.